Below are 28 T cell receptor beta chains sequenced from a single sample in a study of T cell repertoires in aging, cancer and after chemotherapy. The template was genomic DNA from peripheral blood, not RNA. TRB rearrangements spanning V, D and J were amplified using mixed TRB-A/B primers. Each CDR3 protein is one row after TCRdb ran MiXCR on the multiplex PCR reads. The table shows about 5,300 distinct CDR3 sequences, with 40% to 55% occurring only once. The sequenced sample consisted of blood. The receptors come from a human donor with a blood cancer.

Only one count was recorded for this clonotype. An end of the junction does not agree with germline; a read error may underlie this. This chain links TRBV4-3 with TRBJ2-1; 12 bases line up with TRBD2. Germline-derived CDR1 and CDR2 are LGHNA and YSLEER. The CDR3 runs to 17 residues. CDR3 in DNA: TGTGCCAGCAGCCAAGGTAGACTAGCGGGAGATATCCCTGAGCAGTTCTTC. Amino acids: CASSQGRLAGDIPEQFF.

The V call is TRBV18, the J call TRBJ1-1; 7 bases line up with TRBD1. Germline assignment: CDR1 KGHSH and CDR2 LQKENI. Trimming at V came to 5 bases and at J to 4 bases, leaving 7 bases not matched to a gene. This CDR3 has 14 amino acids. CDR3 in amino acids: CASSATGVGTEAFF. CDR3 DNA: TGTGCCAGCTCAGCAACAGGGGTGGGCACTGAAGCTTTCTTT. The full variable domain, its missing parts supplied by reference TRBV18 and TRBJ1-1, is NAGVMQNPRHLVRRRGQEARLRCSPMKGHSHVYWYRQLPEEGLKFMVYLQKENIIDESGMPKERFSAEFPKEGPSILRIQQVVRGDSAAYFCASSATGVGTEAFFGQGTRLTVV.

The CDR3 is CASSPFPVPETQYF. In nucleotides, the CDR3 is TGTGCCAGCTCACCATTTCCCGTACCAGAGACCCAGTACTTC. The chain employs TRBV18 and TRBJ2-5, with D unclear. V lost 2 bases and J lost 4, with 11 bases in between. There are 14 residues in the CDR3. Germline V lookup: CDR1 KGHSH, CDR2 LQKENI.

The chain employs TRBV7-2 and TRBJ2-5, with a possible D match to TRBD1 (5 bases). This CDR3 is 14 amino acids long. Germline V lookup: CDR1 SGHTA, CDR2 FQGNSA. V lost 3 bases and J 4 bases, leaving 12 bases between the germline ends. CDR3 bases: TGTGCCAGCAGCTTTCCTGGGGCTTTAGAGACCCAGTACTTC. This sequence encodes CASSFPGALETQYF.

This chain links TRBV28 with TRBJ2-1, with D perhaps TRBD2 (6 bases). Per the germline V gene, CDR1 is MDHEN and CDR2 is SYDVKM. Trimming stripped 5 bases from V and 12 bases from J, with 11 bases between. The CDR3 is 11 residues long. The CDR3 DNA follows: TGTGCCAGCAGTAACCGGGACTCGCAGTTCTTC. Its protein product is CASSNRDSQFF.

This sequence joins TRBV7-6 and TRBJ2-6; D is unclear. With 7 bases removed from V and 0 bases from J, the gap between germline ends came to 19 bases. This CDR3 has 18 residues. CDR1 SGHVS and CDR2 FNYEAQ come from the germline V gene. In DNA form, the CDR3 reads TGTGCCAGCACCCCACGGGCCCAGCCAAACTCTGGGGCCAACGTCCTGACTTTC. Amino acids: CASTPRAQPNSGANVLTF.

The chain uses TRBV7-2 and TRBJ2-1; TRBD2 agrees at 15 bases. The CDR3 consists of 15 residues. The germline CDR1 and CDR2 sequences are SGHTA and FQGNSA. Trimming took 4 bases from V and 7 from J; bases not matched to a gene: 2. CDR3 residues: CASSSGTSGGNEQFF. CDR3 nucleotide sequence: TGTGCCAGCAGCTCCGGGACTAGCGGGGGGAATGAGCAGTTCTTC.

This clonotype was observed a handful of times. This sequence joins TRBV5-4 and TRBJ2-1; 10 bases align to TRBD1. This CDR3 region has 15 residues. The ends lost 0 bases at V and 7 bases at J; junction bases unmatched: 4. Germline-derived CDR1 and CDR2 are SGHNT and YYREEE (reference sequence). The CDR3 DNA sequence: TGTGCCAGCAGCTTGGTGGGACAGGGGTGGAATGAGCAGTTCTTC. Protein product: CASSLVGQGWNEQFF. The whole variable domain, remainder taken from reference TRBV5-4 and TRBJ2-1, is ETGVTQSPTHLIKTRGQQVTLRCSSQSGHNTVSWYQQALGQGPQFIFQYYREEENGRGNFPPRFSGLQFPNYSSELNVNALELDDSALYLCASSLVGQGWNEQFFGPGTRLTVL.

V and J are TRBV28 and TRBJ2-3; 14 bases line up with TRBD2. CDR3 size: 16 residues. V gave up 5 bases and J gave up 3 bases; unmatched junction bases: 4. Germline CDR1 and CDR2: MDHEN and SYDVKM. CDR3 sequence reads: CASSPGTSGGTDTQYF. CDR3 DNA sequence: TGTGCCAGCAGTCCCGGGACTAGCGGGGGAACAGATACGCAGTATTTT.

The genes are TRBV6-2 or TRBV6-3 and TRBJ1-6; 10 positions match TRBD1. V shed 5 bases and J 7 bases; nucleotides not matched to a gene: 11. CDR3 length equals 17 residues. From germline, CDR1 is MNHEY and CDR2 SVGEGT. The CDR3 loop is CASSRPRTGGENSPLHF. Here the CDR3 DNA reads TGTGCCAGCAGTCGGCCTCGGACAGGGGGTGAGAATTCACCCCTCCACTTT.

This rearrangement joins TRBV7-2 to TRBJ1-2; tentative D call: TRBD1 (6 bases). V was clipped by 1 base and J by 4 bases, with 16 bases between them. Germline V gene sequence: CDR1 SGHTA, CDR2 FQGNSA. The CDR3 extends over 16 amino acids. Here the CDR3 DNA reads TGTGCCAGCAGCTTAGATGGCGGGGGGGCGATCTATGGCTACACCTTC. Translation: CASSLDGGGAIYGYTF.

The chain carries TRBV7-2 and TRBJ2-7; D is unclear. The length of the CDR3 is 15 residues. Germline CDR1 is SGHTA and CDR2 is FQGNSA. Trimming stripped 2 bases from V and 3 bases from J, with 14 bases between. This CDR3 reads CASSLYKGGYYEQYF. The CDR3 bases are TGTGCCAGCAGCTTATATAAGGGTGGATACTACGAGCAGTACTTC.

This chain links TRBV27 with TRBJ2-6; tentatively, D is TRBD2 (7 bases). This CDR3 is built from 17 residues. Germline loops: CDR1 MNHEY, CDR2 SMNVEV (reference sequence). V was pared by 3 bases and J by 2 bases, with 14 bases between. This CDR3 reads CASSFGWEGAGANVLTF. The DNA of the CDR3 is TGTGCCAGCAGTTTTGGATGGGAGGGGGCTGGGGCCAACGTCCTGACTTTC. Using reference TRBV27 and TRBJ2-6 for the parts outside the CDR3, the full variable domain is EAQVTQNPRYLITVTGKKLTVTCSQNMNHEYMSWYRQDPGLGLRQIYYSMNVEVTDKGDVPEGYKVSRKEKRNFPLILESPSPNQTSLYFCASSFGWEGAGANVLTFGAGSRLTVL.

This clonotype has more than one count but fewer than ten. The chain combines TRBV18 with TRBJ1-5; D is unresolved. Germline CDR1 KGHSH, CDR2 LQKENI. Trimming shortened V by 3 bases and J by 6 bases, and 15 bases separated the two germline ends. The CDR3 runs to 15 residues. The CDR3 sequence is CASSPWQARGQPQHF. The CDR3 DNA reads as TGTGCCAGCTCACCGTGGCAGGCTCGAGGTCAGCCCCAGCATTTT. The full variable domain, completed using reference TRBV18 and TRBJ1-5, is NAGVMQNPRHLVRRRGQEARLRCSPMKGHSHVYWYRQLPEEGLKFMVYLQKENIIDESGMPKERFSAEFPKEGPSILRIQQVVRGDSAAYFCASSPWQARGQPQHFGDGTRLSIL.

Worth noting for this clonotype: One end of the junction does not line up with germline, which may come from a read error. This sequence joins TRBV19 and TRBJ1-6; 8 bases align to TRBD1. The CDR3 has 14 residues. Germline lookup yields CDR1 LNHDA and CDR2 SQIVND (reference sequence). For the CDR3, the DNA is TGTGACAGTAGTTCGGACAGGGAAGGTTCACCCCTCCACTTT. It translates to CDSSSDREGSPLHF. Together with reference TRBV19 and TRBJ1-6, the CDR3 gives the full variable domain: DGGITQSPKYLFRKEGQNVTLSCEQNLNHDAMYWYRQDPGQGLRLIYYSQIVNDFQKGDIAEGYSVSREKKESFPLTVTSAQKNPTAFYLCDSSSDREGSPLHFGNGTRLTVT.

The sample holds a few counts of this clonotype. The chain uses TRBV6-1 and TRBJ1-6; D call uncertain. V lost 2 bases to trimming and J lost 9 bases, with 5 bases between them. The CDR3 runs 12 residues. Germline V CDR1 and CDR2: MNHNS, SASEGT. CDR3: CASSEISSPLHF. For the CDR3, the DNA is TGTGCCAGCAGTGAAATCAGTTCACCCCTCCACTTT.

As DNA, the CDR3 is TGTGCCAGCAGCCCGAGGACTAGCGGGAGCCAGCAGTTCTTC. Translation: CASSPRTSGSQQFF. The gene calls are TRBV7-9 and TRBJ2-1; TRBD2 matches at 13 bases. CDR1 is SEHNR and CDR2 is FQNEAQ in the germline V gene (reference sequence). This CDR3 is 14 amino acids long. V was clipped by 5 bases and J by 11 bases; unmatched bases: 6.

The chain uses TRBV12-3 or TRBV12-4 and TRBJ1-6; unclear D gene. This CDR3 is 13 amino acids long. With 5 bases removed from V and 8 bases from J, the gap between germline ends came to 10 bases. CDR3 loop: CASSLARDSPLHF. Written as DNA, the CDR3 is TGTGCCAGCAGTCTCGCGCGGGATTCACCCCTCCACTTT.

The genes are TRBV5-6 and TRBJ2-5; TRBD2 agrees at 15 bases. CDR3 length: 16 residues. V shed 5 bases and J 2 bases; nucleotides not matched to a gene: 4. CDR1 and CDR2 from the germline V gene are SGHDT and YYEEEE. The CDR3, as DNA: TGTGCCAGCAGTTCTGGACTAGCGGGAGGGCAAGAGACCCAGTACTTC. Encoded protein: CASSSGLAGGQETQYF.

By sample fraction, this clonotype is large. This rearrangement joins TRBV29-1 to TRBJ2-5; TRBD1 aligns across 7 bases. The germline CDR1 and CDR2 sequences are SQVTM and ANQGSEA. This CDR3 region has 12 residues. The ends lost 6 bases at V and 4 bases at J; junction bases unmatched: 5. CDR3 coding DNA: TGCAGCGTCGGAACAGGGGCAGAGACCCAGTACTTC. Its protein product is CSVGTGAETQYF.

The chain recombines TRBV28 with TRBJ2-3, with 8 bases fitting TRBD1. The CDR3 loop spans 15 amino acids. The germline CDR1 and CDR2 sequences are MDHEN and SYDVKM. V dropped 3 bases and J dropped 3; count of bases not matched to a gene: 5. The CDR3 nucleotides are TGTGCCAGCAGTTTGCCAGGGGGCGGAACAGATACGCAGTATTTT. Translation gives CASSLPGGGTDTQYF.

The rearrangement uses TRBV29-1 and TRBJ1-1; weak D call: TRBD1 (5 bases). V was clipped by 6 bases and J by 5 bases, with 13 bases between them. This CDR3 has 12 residues. Germline V CDR1 and CDR2: SQVTM, ANQGSEA. The DNA for the CDR3 is TGCAGCGTGGTATCAGGGAGTACTGAAGCTTTCTTT. It codes for CSVVSGSTEAFF.

The chain uses TRBV5-1 and TRBJ1-2; D is uncertain. Germline V lookup: CDR1 SGHRS, CDR2 YFSETQ. Deletions cut 4 bases from V and 8 bases from J, with 18 bases between. CDR3 length: 14 residues. The CDR3 reads CASSPEGSPGGYTF. The CDR3 DNA sequence: TGCGCCAGCAGCCCCGAGGGCAGTCCTGGAGGCTACACCTTC. The full variable domain, rest sourced from reference TRBV5-1 and TRBJ1-2, is KAGVTQTPRYLIKTRGQQVTLSCSPISGHRSVSWYQQTPGQGLQFLFEYFSETQRNKGNFPGRFSGRQFSNSRSEMNVSTLELGDSALYLCASSPEGSPGGYTFGSGTRLTVV.

This clonotype was seen only a few times. The rearrangement uses TRBV7-9 and TRBJ2-1; tentatively, D is TRBD2 (6 bases). Germline V gene lookup returns CDR1 SEHNR and CDR2 FQNEAQ (reference sequence). The CDR3 contains 12 residues. V lost 5 bases and J 10 bases, leaving 12 bases between the germline ends. CDR3 nucleotides: TGTGCCAGCAGCCCGGACTACCGGGAGCAGTTCTTC. It specifies CASSPDYREQFF.

The chain combines TRBV19 with TRBJ2-1; no clear D gene. The germline V and J ends were trimmed by 1 base and 3 bases, with 7 bases remaining between them. Germline assignment: CDR1 LNHDA and CDR2 SQIVND (reference sequence). CDR3 length: 14 amino acids. CDR3 sequence: CASSIVGSYNEQFF. The DNA of the CDR3 is TGTGCCAGTAGTATAGTGGGCAGCTACAATGAGCAGTTCTTC.

The V gene is TRBV7-9, the J gene TRBJ1-1; D uncertain. The CDR3 extends over 15 amino acids. CDR1 and CDR2 from the germline V gene are SEHNR and FQNEAQ (reference sequence). The V and J ends lost 1 base and 0 bases respectively, with 9 bases between them. The CDR3 DNA follows: TGTGCCAGCAGCTTAGTGGTGGGAATGAACACTGAAGCTTTCTTT. It specifies CASSLVVGMNTEAFF. The whole variable domain, remainder taken from reference TRBV7-9 and TRBJ1-1, is DTGVSQNPRHKITKRGQNVTFRCDPISEHNRLYWYRQTLGQGPEFLTYFQNEAQLEKSRLLSDRFSAERPKGSFSTLEIQRTEQGDSAMYLCASSLVVGMNTEAFFGQGTRLTVV.

J is TRBJ2-2 and V is TRBV15; unclear D gene. This CDR3 region has 14 residues. The germline V gene encodes CDR1 LNHNV and CDR2 YYDKDF (reference sequence). Trimming removed 1 base from V and 6 bases from J, with 9 bases in between. CDR3 coding DNA: TGTGCCACCAGCAGAGGAATCGGGTCCGGGGAGCTGTTTTTT. This sequence encodes CATSRGIGSGELFF.

About this clonotype: Mismatch with germline at one junction end may stem from a read error. V is TRBV5-4 and J is TRBJ2-3; no clear D. This CDR3 spans 11 amino acids. Germline loops: CDR1 SGHNT, CDR2 YYREEE (reference sequence). This CDR3 is CTSSSEDTQYF. The CDR3, as DNA: TGTACCAGCAGCTCGGAGGATACGCAGTATTTT.